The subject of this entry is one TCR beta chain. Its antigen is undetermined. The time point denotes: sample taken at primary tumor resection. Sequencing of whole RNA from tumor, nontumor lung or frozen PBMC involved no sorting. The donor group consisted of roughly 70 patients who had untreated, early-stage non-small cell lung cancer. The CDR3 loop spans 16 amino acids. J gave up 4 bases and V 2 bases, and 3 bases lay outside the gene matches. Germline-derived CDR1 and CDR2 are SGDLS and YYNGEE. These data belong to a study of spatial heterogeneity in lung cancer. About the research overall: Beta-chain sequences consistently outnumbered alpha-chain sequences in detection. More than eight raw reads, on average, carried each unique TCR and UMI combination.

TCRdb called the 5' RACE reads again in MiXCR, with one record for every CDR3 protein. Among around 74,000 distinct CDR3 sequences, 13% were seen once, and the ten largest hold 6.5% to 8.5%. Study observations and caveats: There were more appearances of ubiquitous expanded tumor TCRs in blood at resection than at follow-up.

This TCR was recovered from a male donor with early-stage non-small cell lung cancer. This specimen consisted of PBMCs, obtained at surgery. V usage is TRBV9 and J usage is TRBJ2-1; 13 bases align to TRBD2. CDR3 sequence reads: CASSVGLAGAYNEQFF. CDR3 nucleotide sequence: TGTGCCAGCAGCGTCGGACTAGCGGGAGCATACAATGAGCAGTTCTTC.